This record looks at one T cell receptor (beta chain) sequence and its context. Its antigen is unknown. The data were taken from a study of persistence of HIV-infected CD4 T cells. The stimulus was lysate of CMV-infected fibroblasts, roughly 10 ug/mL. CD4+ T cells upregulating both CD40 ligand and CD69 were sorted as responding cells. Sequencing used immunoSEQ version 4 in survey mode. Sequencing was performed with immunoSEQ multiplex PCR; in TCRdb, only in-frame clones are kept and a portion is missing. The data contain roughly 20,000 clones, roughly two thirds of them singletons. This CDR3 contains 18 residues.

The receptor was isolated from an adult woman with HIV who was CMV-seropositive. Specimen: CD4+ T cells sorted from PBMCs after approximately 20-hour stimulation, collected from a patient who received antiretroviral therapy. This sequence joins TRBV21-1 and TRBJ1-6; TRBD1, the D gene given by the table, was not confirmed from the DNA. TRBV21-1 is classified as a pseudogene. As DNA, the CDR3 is TGTGCCAGCATCACTCAAGACAGAAAAAATACCTATAATTCACCCCTCCACTTT. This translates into CASITQDRKNTYNSPLHF.